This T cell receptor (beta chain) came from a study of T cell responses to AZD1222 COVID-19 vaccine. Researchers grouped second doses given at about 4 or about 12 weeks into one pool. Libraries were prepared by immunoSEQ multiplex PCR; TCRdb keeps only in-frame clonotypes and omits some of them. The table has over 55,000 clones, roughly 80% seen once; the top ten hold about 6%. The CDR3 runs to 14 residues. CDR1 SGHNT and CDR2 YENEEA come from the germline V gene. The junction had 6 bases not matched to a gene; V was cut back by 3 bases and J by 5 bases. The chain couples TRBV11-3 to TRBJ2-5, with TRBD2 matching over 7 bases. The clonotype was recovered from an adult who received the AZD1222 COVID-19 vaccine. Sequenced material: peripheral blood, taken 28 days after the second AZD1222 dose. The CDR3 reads CASSLGRGAETQYF. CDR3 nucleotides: TGTGCCAGCAGCTTGGGGAGGGGTGCGGAGACCCAGTACTTC.